The rows below give T cell receptor beta chains drawn from one sample of a study of blood T cell repertoires in COVID-19. TCRdb's table, derived via immunoSEQ multiplex PCR, lists solely in-frame clones and lacks some. The sample lists 160,000 or so clones, approximately 84% occurring once. The sequencing sample was made of peripheral blood. The receptors stem from a woman between 50 and 59 years old with COVID-19, enrolled during active disease. The CDR3 runs from the conserved cysteine through the conserved F or W. The order of the fields is V gene, D gene, clone size, J gene, CDR3 protein, CDR3 DNA. D genes are given only for firm matches. Some rows mark clone size as missing; the rest say once, few, many or name a class of expanded clone.

TRBV27	TRBD1	-	TRBJ1-6	CASSSRVSGQANSPLHF	TGTGCCAGCAGTTCCCGCGTCTCCGGACAGGCGAATTCACCCCTCCACTTT
TRBV6-1	TRBD2	-	TRBJ2-1	CASSEPEAGKTSGRYNEQFF	TGTGCCAGCAGTGAACCCGAAGCTGGCAAGACTAGCGGGAGATACAATGAGCAGTTCTTC
TRBV3-1/TRBV3-2	-	-	TRBJ2-2	CASSQVNSGELFF	TGTGCCAGCAGCCAAGTCAATTCCGGGGAGCTGTTTTTT
TRBV10-3	-	-	TRBJ2-5	CAISEDLTQETQYF	TGTGCCATCAGTGAGGACTTGACGCAAGAGACCCAGTACTTC
TRBV18	-	-	TRBJ2-3	CASSPRSRSTDTQYF	TGTGCCAGCTCACCACGGTCCAGGAGCACAGATACGCAGTATTTT
TRBV28	TRBD1	-	TRBJ1-6	CASSLDRASYNSPLHF	TGTGCCAGCAGTTTAGACAGGGCGTCTTATAATTCACCCCTCCACTTT
TRBV5-4	TRBD1	few	TRBJ1-4	CASSLGGTGNEKLFF	TGTGCCAGCAGCTTGGGCGGGACAGGGAATGAAAAACTGTTTTTT
TRBV24-1	TRBD1	once	TRBJ2-2	CATSDRTGADTGELFF	TGTGCCACCAGTGACCGGACAGGGGCTGACACCGGGGAGCTGTTTTTT
TRBV28	-	-	TRBJ2-2	CASSTGEVGELFF	TGTGCCAGCAGTACGGGGGAGGTCGGGGAGCTGTTTTTT
TRBV7-9	TRBD1	-	TRBJ1-1	CASSSGGTEAFF	TGTGCCAGCAGCTCAGGGGGCACTGAAGCTTTCTTT
TRBV6-5	-	-	TRBJ2-5	CASSYSGAAQETQYF	TGTGCCAGCAGTTACTCAGGGGCAGCACAAGAGACCCAGTACTTC
TRBV5-8	TRBD2	-	TRBJ2-1	CASSFTSGGGSYREQFF	TGTGCCAGCAGTTTTACTAGCGGGGGGGGATCCTACAGAGAGCAGTTCTTC
TRBV6-6	-	-	TRBJ2-6	CASSLGSGANVLTF	TGTGCCAGCAGTCTCGGGTCCGGGGCCAACGTCCTGACTTTC
TRBV18	TRBD1	-	TRBJ2-1	CASAQGYSYNEQFF	TGTGCCAGCGCACAGGGGTACTCCTACAATGAGCAGTTCTTC
TRBV11-2	-	-	TRBJ1-3	CASSVFGTPGNTIYF	TGTGCCAGCAGCGTCTTCGGGACACCTGGAAACACCATATATTTT
TRBV9	-	-	TRBJ2-1	CASSVAGQGLYNEQFF	TGTGCCAGCAGCGTAGCTGGGCAGGGGCTGTACAATGAGCAGTTCTTC
TRBV3-1/TRBV3-2	TRBD2	-	TRBJ2-1	CASSPGTSGGEQFF	TGTGCCAGCAGCCCGGGGACTAGCGGGGGAGAGCAGTTCTTC
TRBV6-5	TRBD1	-	TRBJ1-2	CASSQQGERGYTF	TGTGCCAGCAGTCAACAGGGGGAGCGTGGCTACACCTTC
TRBV2	-	-	TRBJ1-1	CASSAGGAAFF	TGTGCCAGCAGTGCCGGGGGGGCGGCTTTCTTT
TRBV30	TRBD1	-	TRBJ2-2	CAWSVQTGGNTGELFF	TGTGCCTGGAGTGTACAGACAGGGGGTAACACCGGGGAGCTGTTTTTT
TRBV7-3	-	-	TRBJ1-3	CASSLNAEGSGNTIYF	TGTGCCAGCAGCTTAAACGCAGAGGGCTCTGGAAACACCATATATTTT
TRBV6-5	TRBD1	few	TRBJ1-1	CASRKGTVNTEAFF	TGTGCCAGCAGGAAGGGGACAGTGAACACTGAAGCTTTCTTT
TRBV28	-	-	TRBJ1-6	CASTGGAGSPLHF	TGTGCCAGCACGGGAGGGGCGGGGTCACCCCTCCACTTT
TRBV2	-	-	TRBJ1-5	CASSGTQDKYSNQPQHF	TGTGCCAGCAGTGGAACACAGGACAAGTATAGCAATCAGCCCCAGCATTTT
TRBV3-1/TRBV3-2	TRBD2	-	TRBJ2-1	CASSRMTSGGGINEQFF	TGTGCCAGCAGCCGGATGACTAGCGGGGGAGGAATAAATGAGCAGTTCTTC
TRBV11-1	TRBD2	-	TRBJ2-5	CASSRRSGGQETQYF	TGTGCCAGCAGCCGTAGAAGCGGGGGGCAAGAGACCCAGTACTTC
TRBV10-1	TRBD1	-	TRBJ1-4	CASSDPGQGNEKLFF	TGCGCCAGCAGTGACCCGGGACAGGGCAATGAAAAACTGTTTTTT
TRBV7-3	TRBD1	-	TRBJ1-2	CARTRGQQNYGYTF	TGTGCCAGGACACGGGGACAGCAGAACTATGGCTACACCTTC
TRBV7-2	-	-	TRBJ1-5	CASSLGAEYQPQHF	TGTGCCAGCAGCTTAGGTGCGGAATATCAGCCCCAGCATTTT
TRBV12-5	-	-	TRBJ2-7	CASGSVTTGYDEQYF	TGTGCTAGTGGTTCGGTCACAACAGGGTACGACGAGCAGTACTTC
TRBV7-2	TRBD2	-	TRBJ2-7	CASSPRTSGGLRYEQYF	TGTGCCAGCAGCCCACGGACTAGCGGGGGGCTTCGCTACGAGCAGTACTTC
TRBV27	TRBD1	-	TRBJ1-2	CASSLTTGTAYGYTF	TGTGCCAGCAGTTTAACAACCGGGACAGCCTATGGCTACACCTTC
TRBV18	-	-	TRBJ1-5	CASSPGQGGNQPQHF	TGTGCCAGCTCACCGGGGCAGGGTGGAAATCAGCCCCAGCATTTT
TRBV11-2	-	-	TRBJ1-1	CASSLDRGGGSAEAFF	TGTGCCAGCAGCTTAGATCGGGGGGGTGGTAGCGCTGAAGCTTTCTTT
TRBV24-1	-	-	TRBJ1-2	CATSGGSGYTF	TGTGCCACCAGTGGAGGGAGTGGCTACACCTTC
TRBV10-3	TRBD1	many	TRBJ1-5	CAISDDRGKNQPQHF	TGTGCCATCAGCGACGACAGGGGGAAGAATCAGCCCCAGCATTTT
TRBV4-2	-	few	TRBJ2-1	CASSQEGQNNEQFF	TGTGCCAGCAGCCAAGAGGGCCAGAACAATGAGCAGTTCTTC
TRBV7-9	TRBD1	-	TRBJ1-4	CASSLAQGNEKLFF	TGTGCCAGCAGCTTAGCACAGGGGAATGAAAAACTGTTTTTT
TRBV4-1	TRBD2	-	TRBJ2-3	CASSHGTSGGLGTDTQYF	TGCGCCAGCAGCCATGGGACTAGCGGGGGCTTGGGCACAGATACGCAGTATTTT
TRBV6-5	-	-	TRBJ1-2	CASTPNRARGYTF	TGTGCCAGCACCCCAAACAGGGCCCGGGGCTACACCTTC
TRBV12-5	TRBD2	-	TRBJ2-7	CASGTAGGAGEQYF	TGTGCTAGTGGGACCGCGGGGGGGGCAGGAGAGCAGTACTTC
TRBV7-8	-	-	TRBJ1-1	CASSSYRDMNTEAFF	TGTGCCAGCAGCTCCTACAGGGACATGAACACTGAAGCTTTCTTT
TRBV7-2	-	-	TRBJ2-5	CASSLGQWGLGTQYF	TGTGCCAGCAGCTTAGGACAGTGGGGTTTAGGGACCCAGTACTTC
TRBV25-1	-	-	TRBJ2-2	CASSPKPNTGELFF	TGTGCCAGCAGTCCCAAGCCGAACACCGGGGAGCTGTTTTTT
TRBV25-1	-	-	TRBJ1-5	CASSGADNQPQHF	TGTGCCAGCAGTGGGGCAGACAATCAGCCCCAGCATTTT
TRBV15	-	once	TRBJ2-3	CATSNPSGYTDTQYF	TGTGCCACCAGCAATCCCAGCGGGTACACAGATACGCAGTATTTT